These 18 T cell receptor beta chains were all obtained from the same sample, sequenced in a study of beta chain features in type 1 diabetes. Expressed TCRB transcripts got sequenced, as all isolated RNA was reverse transcribed. Generated by immunoSEQ multiplex PCR, the TCRdb table keeps only in-frame clones and is missing some. The top ten clones hold about 0.06% of a sample with roughly 500,000 clones, 30% of them seen once. The sample was naive CD4+ T cells from blood. The receptors were gathered from a man aged 18 to 30 in good health.

The chain's CDR3 is CASSSRDREYSYEQYF. The CDR3 DNA sequence: TGTGCCAGCAGCAGCCGCGACAGGGAGTATAGCTACGAGCAGTACTTC. The chain couples TRBV7-9 to TRBJ2-7; 7 bases agree with TRBD1. Germline values: CDR1 SEHNR, CDR2 FQNEAQ (reference sequence). The CDR3 is made up of 16 amino acids. V was clipped by 5 bases and J by 3 bases; unmatched bases: 13. Full variable domain (missing parts from reference TRBV7-9 and TRBJ2-7): DTGVSQNPRHKITKRGQNVTFRCDPISEHNRLYWYRQTLGQGPEFLTYFQNEAQLEKSRLLSDRFSAERPKGSFSTLEIQRTEQGDSAMYLCASSSRDREYSYEQYFGPGTRLTVT.

The V and J genes are TRBV6-6 and TRBJ2-3; D not resolved. CDR3 length equals 16 residues. Germline CDR1 is MNHNY and CDR2 is SVGAGI (reference sequence). The V and J ends lost 10 bases and 2 bases respectively, with 22 bases between them. The CDR3 sequence: CATSPPSAWATDTQYF. The CDR3 DNA follows: TGTGCCACCAGCCCCCCCTCGGCGTGGGCCACAGATACGCAGTATTTT.

This clone appeared a few times. The V gene is TRBV5-6, the J gene TRBJ1-2, with TRBD1 identical over 9 bases. J gave up 4 bases and V 2 bases, and 0 bases lay outside the gene matches. Germline V gene sequence: CDR1 SGHDT, CDR2 YYEEEE. The CDR3 runs 13 residues. The CDR3 here is CASSLQGAYGYTF. The DNA for the CDR3 is TGTGCCAGCAGCTTACAGGGGGCCTATGGCTACACCTTC.

V and J are TRBV5-1 and TRBJ2-7; the match to TRBD1 covers 7 bases. Germline V gene lookup returns CDR1 SGHRS and CDR2 YFSETQ. The length of the CDR3 is 13 residues. Losses at the gene ends were 3 bases for V and 2 bases for J; bases not matched to a gene: 2. The DNA for the CDR3 is TGCGCCAGCAGCTGGGACAGCGCCTACGAGCAGTACTTC. It translates to CASSWDSAYEQYF. The full variable domain, completed using reference TRBV5-1 and TRBJ2-7, is KAGVTQTPRYLIKTRGQQVTLSCSPISGHRSVSWYQQTPGQGLQFLFEYFSETQRNKGNFPGRFSGRQFSNSRSEMNVSTLELGDSALYLCASSWDSAYEQYFGPGTRLTVT.

V and J are TRBV19 and TRBJ2-1; no clear D. CDR1 and CDR2 from the germline V gene are LNHDA and SQIVND (reference sequence). Trimming removed 5 bases at V and 9 bases at J, with 11 bases between. There are 12 residues in the CDR3. This CDR3 is CASSGFATEQFF. CDR3 DNA sequence: TGTGCCAGTAGTGGTTTTGCGACTGAGCAGTTCTTC.

The chain links TRBV4-3 to TRBJ2-2, with 7 nucleotides matching TRBD1. From germline, CDR1 is LGHNA and CDR2 YSLEER. Trimming at V came to 1 base and at J to 7 bases, leaving 6 bases not matched to a gene. This CDR3 has 15 amino acids. In nucleotides, the CDR3 is TGCGCCAGCAGCCAAGGCCACAGGGGAATCGGGGAGCTGTTTTTT. As protein: CASSQGHRGIGELFF.

The CDR3 sequence is CASSSGLAGDWAQYF. The CDR3 region has the DNA TGCGCCAGCAGCTCGGGACTAGCGGGCGATTGGGCCCAGTACTTC. The chain carries TRBV5-1 and TRBJ2-5; the match to TRBD2 covers 12 bases. Germline CDR1 is SGHRS and CDR2 is YFSETQ. CDR3 length equals 15 residues. Trimming took 3 bases from V and 9 from J; bases not matched to a gene: 9.

This rearrangement joins TRBV27 to TRBJ2-1, with TRBD2 matching 13 bases. The CDR3 runs to 13 residues. With V trimmed by 6 bases and J by 9 bases, 2 bases remained unmatched. Per the germline V gene, CDR1 is MNHEY and CDR2 is SMNVEV (reference sequence). In nucleotides, the CDR3 is TGTGCCAGCAGGAGGACTAGCGGGAGTGAGCAGTTCTTC. Translating gives CASRRTSGSEQFF.

This clone was detected a few times. The rearrangement uses TRBV7-9 and TRBJ2-3; TRBD1 matches 9 bases. J gave up 4 bases and V 5 bases, and 10 bases lay outside the gene matches. This CDR3 region has 16 residues. Germline assignment: CDR1 SEHNR and CDR2 FQNEAQ (reference sequence). The CDR3 loop is CASSRGQGSVADTQYF. In DNA form, the CDR3 reads TGTGCCAGCAGCCGCGGACAGGGGAGTGTTGCAGATACGCAGTATTTT. Looking up the rest from reference TRBV7-9 and TRBJ2-3 gives the full variable domain: DTGVSQNPRHKITKRGQNVTFRCDPISEHNRLYWYRQTLGQGPEFLTYFQNEAQLEKSRLLSDRFSAERPKGSFSTLEIQRTEQGDSAMYLCASSRGQGSVADTQYFGPGTRLTVL.

This chain's CDR3 is CASRVFGRGMEETQYF. CDR3 nucleotide sequence: TGTGCCAGCAGAGTATTCGGCAGGGGTATGGAGGAGACCCAGTACTTC. The rearrangement joins TRBV28 to TRBJ2-5; perhaps TRBD1 as D (6 bases). Germline CDR1 MDHEN, CDR2 SYDVKM. This CDR3 contains 16 residues. V lost 6 bases to trimming and J lost 5 bases, with 22 bases between them.

This clone was counted only a few times. V and J are TRBV9 and TRBJ2-5, with a possible D match to TRBD2 (6 bases). Germline V lookup: CDR1 SGDLS, CDR2 YYNGEE. Trimming pared 4 bases from V and 0 bases from J, leaving 16 bases between. The CDR3 totals 16 residues. In DNA, the CDR3 is TGTGCCAGCAGCACAAGTGGGGGGTCGTACCAAGAGACCCAGTACTTC. Its protein product is CASSTSGGSYQETQYF.

This clone was seen only a few times. The gene calls are TRBV30 and TRBJ2-7, with 10 bases that match TRBD2. V was clipped by 0 bases and J by 5 bases; unmatched bases: 7. Germline lookup yields CDR1 GTSNPN and CDR2 SVGIG (reference sequence). The CDR3 sequence is 15 residues long. This CDR3 reads CAWSVQVAGGHEQYF. The DNA for the CDR3 is TGTGCCTGGAGTGTACAGGTAGCGGGAGGCCACGAGCAGTACTTC. The whole variable domain, remainder taken from reference TRBV30 and TRBJ2-7, is SQTIHQWPATLVQPVGSPLSLECTVEGTSNPNLYWYRQAAGRGLQLLFYSVGIGQISSEVPQNLSASRPQDRQFILSSKKLLLSDSGFYLCAWSVQVAGGHEQYFGPGTRLTVT.

The chain employs TRBV4-1 and TRBJ2-7; 11 nucleotides align to TRBD2. The CDR3 is 16 amino acids. CDR1 and CDR2 (germline): MGHRA, YSYEKL. Germline trimming cut 3 bases from V and 2 bases from J; bases unmatched to any gene: 6. The CDR3 DNA follows: TGCGCCAGCAGCCAGCACCTAGCGGGAGGAACCTACGAGCAGTACTTC. Encoded protein: CASSQHLAGGTYEQYF.

The V and J genes are TRBV15 and TRBJ1-2, with a possible D match to TRBD1 (6 bases). The CDR3 sequence is 15 residues long. V was shortened by 0 bases and J by 8 bases, with 16 bases between the two germline ends. CDR1 and CDR2 (germline): LNHNV, YYDKDF (reference sequence). The CDR3 nucleotides read TGTGCCACCAGCAGAGATATCGACAGTCAGGGGGGCTACACCTTC. This encodes CATSRDIDSQGGYTF.

The sample holds a few counts of this clone. The CDR3 is CASSLLGGSAHNEQFF. The CDR3 DNA is TGTGCCAGCAGCTTACTCGGTGGCAGCGCCCACAATGAGCAGTTCTTC. V gene TRBV5-6 combines with J gene TRBJ2-1; D unclear. The V and J ends lost 2 bases and 5 bases respectively, with 17 bases between them. The germline V gene has CDR1 SGHDT and CDR2 YYEEEE. The CDR3 covers 16 residues.

The table lists this clone with a few counts. V gene TRBV30 combines with J gene TRBJ2-1; D is unclear. Germline V gene data show CDR1 as GTSNPN and CDR2 as SVGIG (reference sequence). Trimming removed 0 bases at V and 3 bases at J, with 6 bases between. The CDR3 runs 13 residues. The CDR3 DNA is TGTGCCTGGAGTGTCTATAGCTACAATGAGCAGTTCTTC. The encoded protein is CAWSVYSYNEQFF.

This clone was seen a handful of times. The chain links TRBV29-1 to TRBJ2-3, with D unclear. Germline CDR1 SQVTM, CDR2 ANQGSEA. Trimming pared 4 bases from V and 1 base from J, leaving 12 bases between. The CDR3 is 14 amino acids. The CDR3 spells CSVVGRAGTDTQYF. In nucleotides, the CDR3 is TGCAGCGTTGTTGGACGAGCAGGCACAGATACGCAGTATTTT.

The chain has TRBV7-2 and TRBJ2-5; TRBD2 matches 7 bases. Looked up from germline, CDR1 is SGHTA and CDR2 is FQGNSA. The CDR3 loop spans 13 amino acids. J lost 4 bases, V lost 4 bases, and 3 bases had no gene match. The CDR3 region has the DNA TGTGCCAGCAGCTCGGGAGGTTCAGAGACCCAGTACTTC. Translation gives CASSSGGSETQYF.